The 10 T cell receptor beta chains in this list originate from one sample, sequenced in a study of shared clonotypes between healthy human individuals. Naive CD8 cells were CD45RO-negative, positively selected for CCR7, excluding terminally differentiated effector memory CD45RA+ cells. Produced via immunoSEQ multiplex PCR; TCRdb's table is partial and in-frame only. The sample has about 2,200,000 clones; roughly 91% are singletons. Sequencing used naive CD8+ T cells from PBMCs. The source of these receptors is a man between 18 and 29 years old in good health. Some clones in this sample may be carry-over from other donors' samples.

The gene calls are TRBV28 and TRBJ2-1; TRBD2 aligns across 10 bases. J was trimmed by 6 bases and V by 6 bases; bases with no gene match: 8. Germline assignment: CDR1 MDHEN and CDR2 SYDVKM. The CDR3 is 15 amino acids. CDR3 nucleotides: TGTGCCAGCAGGTGGGCTAGCGGGAGAAGCAATGAGCAGTTCTTC. Translated, it gives CASRWASGRSNEQFF.

V is TRBV19 and J is TRBJ1-2, with 7 nucleotides matching TRBD1. Trimming removed 6 bases from V and 3 bases from J; junction bases left unmatched: 7. The CDR3 loop spans 14 amino acids. Per germline, CDR1 LNHDA and CDR2 SQIVND (reference sequence). CDR3 amino acids: CASRPGTADYGYTF. DNA of the CDR3: TGTGCCAGTAGGCCAGGGACAGCGGACTATGGCTACACCTTC.

The CDR3 DNA follows: TGTGCCAGCAGTTTATCCAGGGAAGAGACCCAGTACTTC. Protein product: CASSLSREETQYF. The chain links TRBV27 to TRBJ2-5, with D perhaps matching TRBD1 (5 bases). CDR3 length equals 13 residues. V lost 0 bases and J lost 3, with 5 bases in between. CDR1 is MNHEY and CDR2 is SMNVEV in the germline V gene (reference sequence).

A few counts support this clone. This chain uses TRBV4-3 with TRBJ1-1; possible D gene TRBD1, 5 bases. The V end lost 1 base, the J end lost 4 bases, and 10 bases lay between the germline ends. CDR3 size: 14 residues. Germline V gene data show CDR1 as LGHNA and CDR2 as YSLEER. CDR3 sequence reads: CASSQGGVVTEAFF. As DNA, the CDR3 is TGCGCCAGCAGCCAAGGAGGGGTAGTCACTGAAGCTTTCTTT.

This clone was observed a handful of times. CDR3: CASSINGEKLFF. DNA for the CDR3: TGTGCCAGCAGTATCAATGGGGAAAAACTGTTTTTT. The chain uses TRBV27 and TRBJ1-4; D is ambiguous. V was pared by 5 bases and J by 8 bases, with 9 bases between. CDR3 length equals 12 residues. The germline V gene encodes CDR1 MNHEY and CDR2 SMNVEV (reference sequence).

The rearrangement joins TRBV11-1 to TRBJ2-7, with 8 bases lining up with TRBD2. The length of the CDR3 is 15 residues. Germline V gene lookup returns CDR1 SGHAT and CDR2 FQDESV (reference sequence). J gave up 3 bases and V 5 bases, and 9 bases lay outside the gene matches. This CDR3 is CASSLRPGGHYEQYF. The CDR3 DNA reads as TGTGCCAGCAGCCTTAGACCGGGAGGGCACTACGAGCAGTACTTC. The whole variable domain, filled in from reference TRBV11-1 and TRBJ2-7, reads EAEVAQSPRYKITEKSQAVAFWCDPISGHATLYWYRQILGQGPELLVQFQDESVVDDSQLPKDRFSAERLKGVDSTLKIQPAELGDSAMYLCASSLRPGGHYEQYFGPGTRLTVT.

The CDR3 DNA sequence: TGTGCCAGTAGTCCACATAGGGGGGGACTAGCGGGAGGGCACAATGAGCAGTTCTTC. As protein: CASSPHRGGLAGGHNEQFF. The chain joins TRBV19 to TRBJ2-1; 16 nucleotides line up with TRBD2. The CDR3 sequence is 19 residues long. Germline values: CDR1 LNHDA, CDR2 SQIVND (reference sequence). Unmatched junction bases numbered 12, after V lost 5 bases and J lost 5 bases.

This chain joins TRBV7-9 and TRBJ2-2, with D possibly matching TRBD1 (8 bases). Trimming pared 6 bases from V and 6 bases from J, leaving 14 bases between. Germline CDR1 reads SEHNR; CDR2 reads FQNEAQ (reference sequence). The CDR3 has 14 residues. CDR3 residues: CASSRQGRAGELFF. The CDR3 nucleotides are TGTGCCAGCAGTAGACAGGGGAGGGCCGGGGAGCTGTTTTTT.

In regard to this clone: The sample contains more than one DNA sequence encoding this CDR3. CDR3 in DNA: TGTGCCAGCAGTTTATCTATCTACAATGAGCAGTTCTTC. Its protein is CASSLSIYNEQFF. This chain links TRBV27 with TRBJ2-1; D gene uncertain. The germline V gene has CDR1 MNHEY and CDR2 SMNVEV (reference sequence). Trimming removed 0 bases from V and 3 bases from J, with 3 bases in between. The CDR3 is 13 residues long.

Of note for this clone: The same CDR3 is also encoded by other DNA sequences in this sample. V usage is TRBV6-5 and J usage is TRBJ1-1, with D tentatively TRBD1 (5 bases). Per the germline V gene, CDR1 is MNHEY and CDR2 is SVGAGI. Trimming stripped 3 bases from V and 3 bases from J, with 11 bases between. The CDR3 length is 14 residues. The DNA for the CDR3 is TGTGCCAGCAGTTATTCCGAAGGGGACACTGAAGCTTTCTTT. Encoded protein: CASSYSEGDTEAFF.